These 15 T cell receptor beta chains were all obtained from the same sample, sequenced in a study of CD8 T cells in Susac syndrome. The RNA, roughly 0.45 to 1 ug, was put through reverse transcription using random hexamers. TCRdb reprocessed the immunoSEQ multiplex PCR reads via MiXCR and lists one record per CDR3 protein. The sample contains about 180,000 distinct CDR3 sequences, around 94% of which appear only once. Input material: CD4+ T cells from PBMCs. The receptors were sampled from a human donor with Susac syndrome.

This clonotype was picked up one time. This chain links TRBV7-8 with TRBJ2-7; D gene ambiguous. V lost 5 bases to trimming and J lost 3 bases, with 5 bases between them. From germline, CDR1 is SGHVS and CDR2 FQNEAQ. The CDR3 contains 11 residues. The CDR3 bases are TGTGCCAGCAGCCCTGACTACGAGCAGTACTTC. It is translated as CASSPDYEQYF.

In this sample, this clonotype turned up once. The chain has TRBV2 and TRBJ2-3; 10 bases are a match to TRBD1. Germline V CDR1 and CDR2: SNHLY, FYNNEI. The J segment lost 4 bases and the V segment lost 8 bases, leaving 9 bases of the junction unmatched. This CDR3 region has 15 residues. CDR3 nucleotides: TGTGCCAGCCAGACAGGGGGCGGGCGCGCAGATACGCAGTATTTT. Protein: CASQTGGGRADTQYF.

The V call is TRBV3-1, the J call TRBJ2-3, with 11 positions matching TRBD2. Looked up from germline, CDR1 is LGHDT and CDR2 is YNNKEL (reference sequence). The CDR3 runs 18 residues. J lost 2 bases, V lost 0 bases, and 7 bases had no gene match. The CDR3, as DNA: TGTGCCAGCAGCCAAGATCCGACTAGCGGGGACCTCACAGATACGCAGTATTTT. Encoded protein: CASSQDPTSGDLTDTQYF.

V is TRBV10-3 and J is TRBJ2-3; TRBD2 aligns across 7 bases. This CDR3 has 15 amino acids. Germline V gene sequence: CDR1 ENHRY, CDR2 SYGVKD. J lost 1 base, V lost 7 bases, and 8 bases had no gene match. CDR3 sequence: CAINPGGVGTDTQYF. DNA of the CDR3: TGTGCCATCAACCCGGGGGGTGTGGGCACAGATACGCAGTATTTT.

This clonotype was observed a single time. V gene TRBV6-5 combines with J gene TRBJ2-2; TRBD1 matches at 7 bases. Germline assignment: CDR1 MNHEY and CDR2 SVGAGI. The CDR3 is 14 residues long. Unmatched junction bases numbered 8, after V lost 7 bases and J lost 6 bases. Written as DNA, the CDR3 is TGTGCCAGCAAGAGACAGGGAGTTCCCGGGGAGCTGTTTTTT. It encodes CASKRQGVPGELFF.

The V gene is TRBV12-5, the J gene TRBJ1-5, with D perhaps matching TRBD1 (5 bases). This CDR3 is 17 amino acids long. Germline CDR1 LGHNT, CDR2 FRNRAP. V was cut by 2 bases and J by 0 bases, with 14 bases left in between. The DNA for the CDR3 is TGTGCTAGTGGTTTGCTCCCGGGGCAGGGTAGCAATCAGCCCCAGCATTTT. Amino acid sequence: CASGLLPGQGSNQPQHF.

The chain has TRBV7-6 and TRBJ2-3, with TRBD2 matching 12 bases. Germline assignment: CDR1 SGHVS and CDR2 FNYEAQ. The CDR3 length is 16 residues. V lost 6 bases and J lost 2; bases outside the gene matches: 6. The CDR3 here is CASSPGLAGITDTQYF. The CDR3 nucleotides read TGTGCCAGCAGTCCAGGACTAGCGGGGATCACAGATACGCAGTATTTT.

The chain uses TRBV10-3 and TRBJ1-2; 10 bases match TRBD1. V shed 3 bases, J shed 7 bases, and the junction held 2 bases outside the gene matches. Germline V gene data show CDR1 as ENHRY and CDR2 as SYGVKD. CDR3 length: 13 amino acids. CDR3 residues: CAISDDRGPGYTF. CDR3 coding DNA: TGTGCCATCAGTGACGACAGGGGGCCTGGCTACACCTTC.

This chain joins TRBV18 and TRBJ1-1, with TRBD1 as a possible D gene (5 bases). Germline CDR1 KGHSH, CDR2 LQKENI. Deletions cut 0 bases from V and 4 bases from J, with 6 bases between. The CDR3 runs 13 residues. The CDR3 region is CASSPPDSTEAFF. CDR3 DNA sequence: TGTGCCAGCTCACCACCAGACAGCACTGAAGCTTTCTTT.

The chain links TRBV21-1 to TRBJ2-4. TRBV21-1 constitutes a pseudogene. CDR3 length: 14 residues. Written as DNA, the CDR3 is TGTGCCAGCAGCCACACTCTAGCCAAAAACATTCAGTACTTC. Its protein product is CASSHTLAKNIQYF.

V gene TRBV12-5 combines with J gene TRBJ2-1; 11 nucleotides agree with TRBD1. This CDR3 has 15 amino acids. From germline, CDR1 is LGHNT and CDR2 FRNRAP. Trimming removed 6 bases from V and 4 bases from J; junction bases left unmatched: 5. CDR3 region: CASGRGQGGYNEQFF. CDR3 sequence (DNA): TGTGCTAGTGGACGGGGACAGGGGGGTTACAATGAGCAGTTCTTC.

The CDR3 DNA follows: TGTGCCAGCAGCAGCCGGTATTCACCCCTCCACTTT. Amino acids: CASSSRYSPLHF. V and J are TRBV2 and TRBJ1-6; D is uncertain. The V gene's germline CDR1 is SNHLY and CDR2 FYNNEI. V lost 6 bases and J 8 bases, leaving 8 bases between the germline ends. This CDR3 region has 12 residues.

The chain joins TRBV2 to TRBJ1-6; D remains unclear. The CDR3 contains 15 residues. Trimming pared 5 bases from V and 5 bases from J, leaving 13 bases between. In germline, CDR1 is SNHLY, CDR2 FYNNEI. This CDR3 reads CASSRAGANNSPLHF. The CDR3 DNA follows: TGTGCCAGCAGTAGGGCAGGCGCTAATAATTCACCCCTCCACTTT.

Of note for this clonotype: The junction departs from germline at one end; a sequencing error may be responsible. This rearrangement joins TRBV23-1 to TRBJ2-7, with 12 bases fitting TRBD1. TRBV23-1 is annotated as an ORF whose role is uncertain. The CDR3 totals 15 residues. In DNA form, the CDR3 reads TGCGCCAGCACCTCCGGGACAGGGGGCTCCCACGAGCAGTACTTC. It encodes CASTSGTGGSHEQYF.

The chain recombines TRBV15 with TRBJ1-6, with D possibly being TRBD1 (6 bases). The CDR3 totals 15 residues. Trimming removed 1 base at V and 5 bases at J, with 9 bases between. Germline V gene sequence: CDR1 LNHNV, CDR2 YYDKDF (reference sequence). CDR3 bases: TGTGCCACCAGCAGAGTGGGACAACATAATTCACCCCTCCACTTT. This codes for CATSRVGQHNSPLHF.